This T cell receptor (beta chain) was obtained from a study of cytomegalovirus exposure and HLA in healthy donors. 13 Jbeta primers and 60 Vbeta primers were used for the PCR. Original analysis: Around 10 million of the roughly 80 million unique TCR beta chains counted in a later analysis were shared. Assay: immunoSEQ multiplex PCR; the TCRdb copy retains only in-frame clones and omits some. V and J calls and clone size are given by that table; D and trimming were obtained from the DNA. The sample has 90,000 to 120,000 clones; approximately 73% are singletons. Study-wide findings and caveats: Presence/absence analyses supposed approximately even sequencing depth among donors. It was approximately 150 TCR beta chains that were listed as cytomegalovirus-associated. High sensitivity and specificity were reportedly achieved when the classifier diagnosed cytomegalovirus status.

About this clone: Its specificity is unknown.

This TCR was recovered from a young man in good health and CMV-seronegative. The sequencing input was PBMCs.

In DNA, the CDR3 is TGTGCCAGCAGTTACTCGTTGACAAGCCTTAATGAAAAACTGTTTTTT. Encoded protein: CASSYSLTSLNEKLFF. The V call is TRBV6-5, the J call TRBJ1-4; D not certain. Looked up from germline, CDR1 is MNHEY and CDR2 is SVGAGI. Trimming removed 0 bases at V and 4 bases at J, with 12 bases between. The CDR3 loop spans 16 amino acids.